A single sample gave rise to the 19 T cell receptor beta chains below, sequenced in a study of CD8+ T cells in alopecia areata. Following RNA extraction, reverse transcription yielded cDNA that acted as the sequencing template. TCRdb keeps only in-frame clones here, not all; method: immunoSEQ multiplex PCR. The data contain more than 200,000 clones, about two thirds of them singletons. The source material was CD4+ T cells sorted from blood, sampled at week 0. Every receptor here comes from a human donor with alopecia areata.

The rearrangement links TRBV25-1 to TRBJ1-4; 7 bases fit TRBD1. CDR3 length: 14 residues. CDR1 and CDR2 (germline): MGHDK, SYGVNS. Trimming at V came to 5 bases and at J to 4 bases, leaving 4 bases not matched to a gene. CDR3 region: CASSSGTVNEKLFF. The CDR3 coding sequence is TGTGCCAGCAGTTCCGGGACAGTTAATGAAAAACTGTTTTTT.

J is TRBJ2-5 and V is TRBV4-3; 12 bases line up with TRBD2. Germline CDR1 reads LGHNA; CDR2 reads YSLEER. This CDR3 is 17 amino acids long. V shed 1 base, J shed 5 bases, and the junction held 8 bases outside the gene matches. The CDR3 loop is CASSQVTSGGPQETQYF. Here the CDR3 DNA reads TGCGCCAGCAGCCAAGTTACTAGCGGGGGGCCCCAGGAGACCCAGTACTTC.

This clone was seen a handful of times. The V and J genes are TRBV19 and TRBJ2-3, with a possible D match to TRBD2 (5 bases). The CDR3 totals 12 residues. With 5 bases removed from V and 3 bases from J, the gap between germline ends came to 6 bases. The germline V gene encodes CDR1 LNHDA and CDR2 SQIVND (reference sequence). CDR3 region: CASSRGTDTQYF. CDR3 in DNA: TGTGCCAGTAGTCGAGGGACAGATACGCAGTATTTT. Supplemented by reference TRBV19 and TRBJ2-3, the full variable domain reads DGGITQSPKYLFRKEGQNVTLSCEQNLNHDAMYWYRQDPGQGLRLIYYSQIVNDFQKGDIAEGYSVSREKKESFPLTVTSAQKNPTAFYLCASSRGTDTQYFGPGTRLTVL.

J is TRBJ1-1 and V is TRBV5-1; 9 bases line up with TRBD1. V lost 4 bases to trimming and J lost 5 bases; unmatched junction nucleotides: 3. From germline, CDR1 is SGHRS and CDR2 YFSETQ. This CDR3 region has 13 residues. CDR3 amino acids: CASSHGQGTEAFF. DNA of the CDR3: TGCGCCAGCAGCCATGGACAGGGGACTGAAGCTTTCTTT.

The rearrangement joins TRBV30 to TRBJ1-6, with D possibly matching TRBD1 (5 bases). The ends were cut back, 8 bases at V and 0 bases at J, with 17 bases in the middle. This CDR3 has 16 amino acids. Germline CDR1 reads GTSNPN; CDR2 reads SVGIG (reference sequence). CDR3 nucleotides: TGTGCCCGGGGCTTAGGCACGAGCTCCTATAATTCACCCCTCCACTTT. Its translation is CARGLGTSSYNSPLHF.

The J gene is TRBJ1-2, the V gene TRBV30; TRBD1 matches at 8 bases. This CDR3 contains 14 residues. J gave up 1 base and V 3 bases, and 4 bases lay outside the gene matches. Looked up from germline, CDR1 is GTSNPN and CDR2 is SVGIG (reference sequence). The DNA for the CDR3 is TGTGCCTGGAGGAGGACAGGGAGTAACTATGGCTACACCTTC. It specifies CAWRRTGSNYGYTF.

The genes are TRBV7-3 and TRBJ2-3; tentative D call: TRBD2 (6 bases). Germline loops: CDR1 SGHTA, CDR2 FQGTGA. V was clipped by 2 bases and J by 0 bases, with 9 bases between them. The CDR3 is 15 residues long. The CDR3 loop is CASSLVLASTDTQYF. Here the CDR3 DNA reads TGTGCCAGCAGCTTAGTCCTAGCGAGCACAGATACGCAGTATTTT. Supplemented by reference TRBV7-3 and TRBJ2-3, the full variable domain reads GAGVSQTPSNKVTEKGKYVELRCDPISGHTALYWYRQSLGQGPEFLIYFQGTGAADDSGLPNDRFFAVRPEGSVSTLKIQRTERGDSAVYLCASSLVLASTDTQYFGPGTRLTVL.

CDR3 loop: CAWSPKGQGNQPQHF. The CDR3 nucleotides read TGTGCCTGGAGTCCCAAGGGACAGGGCAATCAGCCCCAGCATTTT. The rearrangement uses TRBV30 and TRBJ1-5; 8 nucleotides line up with TRBD1. Germline V gene data show CDR1 as GTSNPN and CDR2 as SVGIG (reference sequence). The CDR3 totals 15 residues. V was pared by 2 bases and J by 2 bases, with 5 bases of the junction left unmatched.

This clone was seen only a few times. This rearrangement joins TRBV7-8 to TRBJ1-1, with a possible D match to TRBD1 (6 bases). V was pared by 5 bases and J by 4 bases, with 14 bases between. CDR1 and CDR2 from the germline V gene are SGHVS and FQNEAQ. The CDR3 sequence is 14 residues long. CDR3 in DNA: TGTGCCAGCAGCCCACATACAGGGTCCACTGAAGCTTTCTTT. Translating gives CASSPHTGSTEAFF.

The chain carries TRBV30 and TRBJ2-7; 13 nucleotides match TRBD2. Losses at the gene ends were 2 bases for V and 5 bases for J; bases not matched to a gene: 6. CDR1 and CDR2 (germline): GTSNPN, SVGIG (reference sequence). The CDR3 has 15 amino acids. DNA of the CDR3: TGTGCCTGGAGTCGGGGACTAGCGGGACTCGACGAGCAGTACTTC. Its protein is CAWSRGLAGLDEQYF.

This clone was seen a single time. The chain joins TRBV7-8 to TRBJ2-1, with 8 bases that match TRBD2. Germline V gene sequence: CDR1 SGHVS, CDR2 FQNEAQ. The CDR3 extends over 16 amino acids. The trim removed 4 bases at V and 7 bases at J, leaving 12 bases unmatched. CDR3 in amino acids: CASSSIILAGRNEQFF. In DNA form, the CDR3 reads TGTGCCAGCAGCTCCATAATCTTAGCGGGGAGGAATGAGCAGTTCTTC. Full variable domain (rest looked up from reference TRBV7-8 and TRBJ2-1): GAGVSQSPRYKVAKRGQDVALRCDPISGHVSLFWYQQALGQGPEFLTYFQNEAQLDKSGLPSDRFFAERPEGSVSTLKIQRTQQEDSAVYLCASSSIILAGRNEQFFGPGTRLTVL.

This clone was seen a handful of times. The V call is TRBV5-1, the J call TRBJ2-2; 7 bases agree with TRBD1. This CDR3 comprises 14 residues. Losses at the gene ends were 4 bases for V and 5 bases for J; bases not matched to a gene: 5. From germline, CDR1 is SGHRS and CDR2 YFSETQ. CDR3 in DNA: TGCGCCAGCAGCGTACAGGGGAGAACCGGGGAGCTGTTTTTT. Translated, it gives CASSVQGRTGELFF.

This clone was detected only once. V and J are TRBV6-6 and TRBJ2-5; D is possibly TRBD1 or TRBD2 (5 bases each). Germline V gene lookup returns CDR1 MNHNY and CDR2 SVGAGI (reference sequence). Trimming removed 11 bases from V and 7 bases from J, with 17 bases in between. The CDR3 spans 12 residues. The CDR3 loop reads CAAGDLLGTQYF. In DNA form, the CDR3 reads TGTGCCGCCGGGGACCTCTTAGGGACCCAGTACTTC.

There are a few counts of this clone. The V gene is TRBV29-1, the J gene TRBJ2-7; TRBD1 agrees at 8 bases. CDR1 and CDR2 (germline): SQVTM, ANQGSEA. The CDR3 is made up of 15 amino acids. V lost 4 bases, J lost 0 bases, and 8 bases stayed unmatched. The DNA of the CDR3 is TGCAGCGTTGCTACAGGGGGACCCCTCTCCTACGAGCAGTACTTC. Residues: CSVATGGPLSYEQYF.

The rearrangement links TRBV29-1 to TRBJ2-5; D gene unclear. V was trimmed by 8 bases and J by 5 bases, leaving 12 bases between them. Germline V gene data show CDR1 as SQVTM and CDR2 as ANQGSEA. The CDR3 runs to 11 residues. The CDR3 DNA is TGCAGCTTTCGGGCCGGGGAGACCCAGTACTTC. Protein product: CSFRAGETQYF.

V and J are TRBV30 and TRBJ2-5; D possibly corresponds to TRBD2 (5 bases). The V gene's germline CDR1 is GTSNPN and CDR2 SVGIG (reference sequence). The CDR3 totals 13 residues. The germline V and J ends were trimmed by 1 base and 5 bases, with 11 bases remaining between them. The DNA for the CDR3 is TGTGCCTGGAGTGGAAGGAGAGGGGAGACCCAGTACTTC. As protein: CAWSGRRGETQYF.

This clone turned up a few times. The genes are TRBV2 and TRBJ2-1; 7 bases are a match to TRBD1. Germline trimming cut 7 bases from V and 0 bases from J; bases unmatched to any gene: 3. From germline, CDR1 is SNHLY and CDR2 FYNNEI. The CDR3 has 14 residues. The DNA for the CDR3 is TGTGCCAGCATCGGACAGGCCTCCTACAATGAGCAGTTCTTC. This encodes CASIGQASYNEQFF. The whole variable domain, filled in from reference TRBV2 and TRBJ2-1, reads EPEVTQTPSHQVTQMGQEVILRCVPISNHLYFYWYRQILGQKVEFLVSFYNNEISEKSEIFDDQFSVERPDGSNFTLKIRSTKLEDSAMYFCASIGQASYNEQFFGPGTRLTVL.

A word on this clone: This specimen includes other DNA sequences encoding the same CDR3. The chain is built from TRBV29-1 and TRBJ2-1, with 11 bases that match TRBD2. CDR1 is SQVTM and CDR2 is ANQGSEA in the germline V gene. V trimming: 1 base; J trimming: 4 bases; junction bases outside the gene matches: 6. The CDR3 sequence is 16 residues long. This CDR3 reads CSVEGLAGGYYNEQFF. CDR3 nucleotides: TGCAGCGTTGAAGGGCTAGCGGGGGGTTATTACAATGAGCAGTTCTTC.

The chain uses TRBV5-1 and TRBJ2-5; no definite D call. V shed 1 base and J shed 5 bases, with 9 bases lying between them. CDR1 SGHRS and CDR2 YFSETQ come from the germline V gene. CDR3 length equals 13 residues. CDR3 in amino acids: CASSLKTPETQYF. The CDR3 DNA reads TGCGCCAGCAGCTTGAAAACACCGGAGACCCAGTACTTC.